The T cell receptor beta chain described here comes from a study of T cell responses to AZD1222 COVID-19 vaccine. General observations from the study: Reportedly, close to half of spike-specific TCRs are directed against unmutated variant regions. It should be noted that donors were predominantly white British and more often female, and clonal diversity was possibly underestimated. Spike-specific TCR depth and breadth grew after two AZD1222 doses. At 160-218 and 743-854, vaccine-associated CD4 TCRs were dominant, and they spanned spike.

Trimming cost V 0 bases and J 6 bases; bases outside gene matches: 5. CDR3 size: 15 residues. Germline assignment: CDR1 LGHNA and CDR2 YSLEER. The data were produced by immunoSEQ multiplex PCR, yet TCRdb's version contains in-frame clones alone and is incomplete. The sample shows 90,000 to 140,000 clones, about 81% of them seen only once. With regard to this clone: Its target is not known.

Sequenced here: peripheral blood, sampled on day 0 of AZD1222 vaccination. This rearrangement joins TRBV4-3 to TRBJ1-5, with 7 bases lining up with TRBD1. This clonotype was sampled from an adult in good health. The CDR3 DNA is TGCGCCAGCAGCCAAGATTGGGCAGGGGGTCAGCCCCAGCATTTT. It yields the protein CASSQDWAGGQPQHF.